This passage covers 30 T cell receptor beta chains from one sample sequenced in a study of response to subunit inactivated influenza vaccine. TCRdb fed the RT-PCR reads into MiXCR, producing one record per CDR3 protein. The table includes under 750,000 distinct CDR3 sequences, 12% detected once. The sample consisted of PBMCs from blood, taken on the day of vaccination. The receptors here all came from a man aged 50 or older who received an inactivated influenza vaccine.

This clonotype has only a few counts. This chain joins TRBV12-3 or TRBV12-4 and TRBJ2-2, with D perhaps matching TRBD2 (6 bases). This CDR3 comprises 13 residues. Trimming removed 6 bases from V and 4 bases from J, with 9 bases in between. The CDR3 sequence is CASSRDFTGELFF. The CDR3 nucleotides read TGTGCCAGCAGCCGGGACTTCACCGGGGAGCTGTTTTTT.

The J gene is TRBJ1-1, the V gene TRBV3-1, with 10 bases lining up with TRBD1. The trim removed 3 bases at V and 6 bases at J, leaving 10 bases unmatched. This CDR3 contains 16 residues. CDR1 is LGHDT, CDR2 YNNKEL, per germline (reference sequence). The CDR3: CASSQYTGQGGSEAFF. Written as DNA, the CDR3 is TGTGCCAGCAGCCAGTACACCGGACAGGGGGGCTCTGAAGCTTTCTTT.

The V call is TRBV7-9, the J call TRBJ1-2, with D uncertain. V was clipped by 5 bases and J by 0 bases, with 10 bases between them. The CDR3 consists of 14 residues. Looked up from germline, CDR1 is SEHNR and CDR2 is FQNEAQ (reference sequence). The CDR3 loop reads CASSPDWPNYGYTF. The CDR3 DNA is TGTGCCAGCAGCCCGGACTGGCCTAACTATGGCTACACCTTC.

The J gene is TRBJ2-2, the V gene TRBV20-1, with 9 bases identical to TRBD1. CDR1 DFQATT and CDR2 SNEGSKA come from the germline V gene (reference sequence). The CDR3 sequence is 15 residues long. Trimming took 1 base from V and 6 from J; bases not matched to a gene: 6. The DNA for the CDR3 is TGCAGTGCTAGAGCGGGACAGGGCGGCGCCGGGGAGCTGTTTTTT. This translates into CSARAGQGGAGELFF.

This clonotype was recorded at least ten times. The chain combines TRBV5-1 with TRBJ2-3; D call uncertain. The CDR3 runs to 15 residues. Trimming cost V 0 bases and J 1 base, with 9 bases left between them. CDR1 and CDR2 (germline): SGHRS, YFSETQ. The CDR3 DNA follows: TGCGCCAGCAGCTTGGAAGCTCGCCGCACAGATACGCAGTATTTT. This codes for CASSLEARRTDTQYF.

The chain uses TRBV20-1 and TRBJ2-1; D uncertain. CDR1 and CDR2 (germline): DFQATT, SNEGSKA (reference sequence). The CDR3 consists of 18 residues. V was cut by 1 base and J by 2 bases, with 21 bases left in between. CDR3 loop: CSARVIPGGGEAYNEQFF. In nucleotides, the CDR3 is TGCAGTGCTAGAGTCATTCCCGGCGGTGGAGAGGCCTACAATGAGCAGTTCTTC.

The chain joins TRBV4-2 to TRBJ1-1; the D gene is possibly TRBD1 (5 bases). V was pared by 9 bases and J by 4 bases, with 18 bases between. From germline, CDR1 is LGHNA and CDR2 YNFKEQ. This CDR3 region has 14 residues. The CDR3 loop is CARGPGLWCTEAFF. In DNA form, the CDR3 reads TGTGCCAGGGGCCCGGGGCTTTGGTGCACTGAAGCTTTCTTT.

The chain uses TRBV20-1 and TRBJ2-2; D tentatively reads TRBD1 or TRBD2 (5 bases each). The CDR3 runs 15 residues. Trimming took 2 bases from V and 3 from J, leaving 13 bases between them. Germline CDR1 and CDR2: DFQATT and SNEGSKA (reference sequence). In nucleotides, the CDR3 is TGCAGTGCTAGATTGGGACGGATAGACACCGGGGAGCTGTTTTTT. As protein: CSARLGRIDTGELFF.

The chain has TRBV27 and TRBJ1-1; D perhaps matches TRBD1 (5 bases). Germline V gives CDR1 MNHEY, CDR2 SMNVEV (reference sequence). There are 13 residues in the CDR3. V was trimmed by 2 bases and J by 11 bases, leaving 15 bases between them. Written as DNA, the CDR3 is TGTGCCAGCAGTTTACGGGAGGGCAGGGAGGCTTTCTTT. Amino acid sequence: CASSLREGREAFF.

The rearrangement joins TRBV7-2 to TRBJ2-7; D might be TRBD2 (7 bases). The germline V gene encodes CDR1 SGHTA and CDR2 FQGNSA. The CDR3 spans 15 residues. Trimming left V 5 bases short and J 2 bases short, with 16 bases between. CDR3: CASSPQGGGTYEQYF. The DNA for the CDR3 is TGTGCCAGCAGCCCACAAGGGGGGGGTACCTACGAGCAGTACTTC.

The J gene is TRBJ2-3, the V gene TRBV24-1; D is possibly TRBD2 (5 bases). Germline lookup yields CDR1 KGHDR and CDR2 SFDVKD. CDR3 size: 15 residues. With 1 base removed from V and 9 bases from J, the gap between germline ends came to 16 bases. The CDR3 protein is CATSDFDAWGETQYF. DNA of the CDR3: TGTGCCACCAGTGATTTTGACGCTTGGGGAGAGACGCAGTATTTT.

This clonotype showed up just a few times. The chain uses TRBV6-5 and TRBJ2-7; 10 nucleotides line up with TRBD2. J gave up 0 bases and V 2 bases, and 1 base lay outside the gene matches. Per germline, CDR1 MNHEY and CDR2 SVGAGI. The CDR3 is 15 residues long. For the CDR3, the DNA is TGTGCCAGCAGTTACGCTAGCGGGAGCTCCTACGAGCAGTACTTC. As protein: CASSYASGSSYEQYF.

The V call is TRBV12-3 or TRBV12-4, the J call TRBJ2-3; D remains unclear. This CDR3 comprises 14 residues. V was pared by 5 bases and J by 6 bases, with 15 bases between. The DNA of the CDR3 is TGTGCCAGCAGTCGGCCGGGTGCCCCGGATACGCAGTATTTT. Its translation is CASSRPGAPDTQYF.

The CDR3 nucleotides are TGTGCCACCAGCAGAGATCGTGACAGGGTTGAGCAGTACTTC. Amino acids: CATSRDRDRVEQYF. The rearrangement joins TRBV15 to TRBJ2-7, with TRBD1 matching 7 bases. The CDR3 sequence is 14 residues long. V dropped 0 bases and J dropped 7; count of bases not matched to a gene: 6. The germline V gene has CDR1 LNHNV and CDR2 YYDKDF (reference sequence).

This clonotype was seen more than once but under ten times. The rearrangement links TRBV12-3 or TRBV12-4 to TRBJ2-5; TRBD2 aligns across 14 bases. The V and J ends lost 4 bases and 4 bases, in that order; junction bases with no gene match: 5. The CDR3 totals 16 residues. CDR3 in DNA: TGTGCCAGCAGTTCTGGACTAGCGGGGGGAGGAGAGACCCAGTACTTC. Protein sequence: CASSSGLAGGGETQYF.

This clonotype came up a few times. The chain recombines TRBV7-8 with TRBJ2-7, with D possibly being TRBD1 (6 bases). Trimming removed 3 bases from V and 2 bases from J, with 14 bases in between. The germline CDR1 and CDR2 sequences are SGHVS and FQNEAQ. The CDR3 contains 15 residues. The CDR3 region has the DNA TGTGCCAGCAGCTTCCACAGGGAGTTCACCTACGAGCAGTACTTC. Translation gives CASSFHREFTYEQYF.

This clonotype occurred a few times. The gene calls are TRBV28 and TRBJ2-7; TRBD2 agrees at 10 bases. Germline trimming cut 6 bases from V and 11 bases from J; bases unmatched to any gene: 4. The CDR3 loop spans 11 amino acids. The germline gives CDR1 MDHEN, CDR2 SYDVKM. CDR3: CASRSSGREYF. CDR3 DNA sequence: TGTGCCAGCAGATCTAGCGGGAGAGAGTACTTC.

The genes are TRBV12-3 or TRBV12-4 and TRBJ2-3, with a tentative D call TRBD2 (5 bases). This CDR3 contains 15 residues. V lost 3 bases, J lost 0 bases, and 10 bases lay in between. CDR3 in amino acids: CASSFRGFSTDTQYF. Written as DNA, the CDR3 is TGTGCCAGCAGTTTCCGCGGGTTTAGCACAGATACGCAGTATTTT.

This clonotype has just a few counts. This chain joins TRBV29-1 and TRBJ2-3; D may be TRBD2 (6 bases). Trimming removed 5 bases at V and 0 bases at J, with 15 bases between. Germline CDR1 is SQVTM and CDR2 is ANQGSEA. The CDR3 has 15 amino acids. The CDR3 spells CSVSSWSGSTDTQYF. CDR3 coding DNA: TGCAGCGTTTCTTCGTGGAGCGGGAGCACAGATACGCAGTATTTT.

This clonotype was seen at least ten times. The genes are TRBV20-1 and TRBJ2-1; 7 nucleotides match TRBD1. Germline CDR1 and CDR2: DFQATT and SNEGSKA (reference sequence). This CDR3 spans 14 amino acids. V lost 6 bases to trimming and J lost 0 bases; unmatched junction nucleotides: 5. The CDR3 DNA follows: TGCAGTGCAAGGGACAGCAGCTCCTACAATGAGCAGTTCTTC. Amino acid sequence: CSARDSSSYNEQFF.

This clonotype has a handful of counts. The chain has TRBV7-9 and TRBJ2-3, with TRBD2 identical over 11 bases. Losses at the gene ends were 5 bases for V and 4 bases for J; bases not matched to a gene: 5. The CDR3 loop spans 15 amino acids. Looked up from germline, CDR1 is SEHNR and CDR2 is FQNEAQ (reference sequence). The CDR3: CASSPEGLAADTQYF. The CDR3 DNA reads as TGTGCCAGCAGCCCAGAGGGACTAGCGGCAGATACGCAGTATTTT.

This clonotype has just a few counts. The genes are TRBV12-3 or TRBV12-4 and TRBJ2-5; 7 positions match TRBD2. This CDR3 contains 14 residues. V lost 6 bases to trimming and J lost 5 bases; unmatched junction nucleotides: 9. CDR3 coding DNA: TGTGCCAGCAGCCCCCCGGGGGGAGAGGAGACCCAGTACTTC. Translation gives CASSPPGGEETQYF.

This clonotype showed up just a few times. This chain joins TRBV7-2 and TRBJ1-1, with TRBD1 matching 7 bases. Germline V gene sequence: CDR1 SGHTA, CDR2 FQGNSA. Germline trimming cut 5 bases from V and 4 bases from J; bases unmatched to any gene: 7. This CDR3 is built from 14 residues. CDR3 amino acids: CASSIGTVPTEAFF. The CDR3 region has the DNA TGTGCCAGCAGCATAGGGACAGTCCCCACTGAAGCTTTCTTT.

This clonotype has more than one count but fewer than ten. This sequence joins TRBV3-1 and TRBJ2-7; 8 nucleotides align to TRBD2. With 2 bases clipped from V and 6 bases from J, the junction kept 3 bases outside the gene matches. Germline assignment: CDR1 LGHDT and CDR2 YNNKEL (reference sequence). There are 13 residues in the CDR3. For the CDR3, the DNA is TGTGCCAGCAGCCAAACTAGCGGTAGCGAGCAGTACTTC. This gives the protein CASSQTSGSEQYF.

This clonotype occurred a few times. The gene calls are TRBV20-1 and TRBJ2-7; tentatively, D is TRBD1 (5 bases). The V gene lost 0 bases and the J gene lost 2 bases, with 14 bases spanning the gap. The CDR3 has 15 amino acids. CDR1 is DFQATT, CDR2 SNEGSKA, per germline (reference sequence). Here the CDR3 DNA reads TGCAGTGCTAGAGACCCACAGGCCAGCACCTACGAGCAGTACTTC. Translating it yields CSARDPQASTYEQYF.

The V and J genes are TRBV20-1 and TRBJ2-7; D possibly corresponds to TRBD2 (6 bases). The germline V gene encodes CDR1 DFQATT and CDR2 SNEGSKA (reference sequence). V was shortened by 6 bases and J by 2 bases, with 11 bases between the two germline ends. The length of the CDR3 is 12 residues. DNA of the CDR3: TGCAGTGCGAGGGACTTCACCTACGAGCAGTACTTC. This gives the protein CSARDFTYEQYF.

This clonotype was counted only a few times. The chain combines TRBV7-2 with TRBJ2-7; weak D call: TRBD1 (6 bases). V lost 5 bases, J lost 0 bases, and 17 bases lay in between. Per the germline V gene, CDR1 is SGHTA and CDR2 is FQGNSA. The CDR3 is made up of 16 amino acids. The DNA for the CDR3 is TGTGCCAGCAGCCGTCCTGGAACAGGGAGCTCCTACGAGCAGTACTTC. It translates to CASSRPGTGSSYEQYF. Complete variable domain (other parts from reference TRBV7-2 and TRBJ2-7): GAGVSQSPSNKVTEKGKDVELRCDPISGHTALYWYRQSLGQGLEFLIYFQGNSAPDKSGLPSDRFSAERTGGSVSTLTIQRTQQEDSAVYLCASSRPGTGSSYEQYFGPGTRLTVT.

This clonotype was detected a few times. The chain carries TRBV20-1 and TRBJ2-3, with 10 bases fitting TRBD2. CDR1 DFQATT and CDR2 SNEGSKA come from the germline V gene (reference sequence). The CDR3 totals 13 residues. V shed 8 bases and J 2 bases; nucleotides not matched to a gene: 4. The CDR3 sequence: CSLAGVNTDTQYF. CDR3 DNA sequence: TGCAGTCTAGCGGGAGTCAACACAGATACGCAGTATTTT.

The sample holds a few counts of this clonotype. The chain couples TRBV5-4 to TRBJ2-7, with D hard to call. Germline V gene sequence: CDR1 SGHNT, CDR2 YYREEE (reference sequence). This CDR3 is 13 amino acids long. V gave up 0 bases and J gave up 7 bases, with 11 bases separating them. In DNA form, the CDR3 reads TGTGCCAGCAGCTTGGATAGACTGCGAGAGCAGTACTTC. It translates to CASSLDRLREQYF. The whole variable domain, remainder taken from reference TRBV5-4 and TRBJ2-7, is ETGVTQSPTHLIKTRGQQVTLRCSSQSGHNTVSWYQQALGQGPQFIFQYYREEENGRGNFPPRFSGLQFPNYSSELNVNALELDDSALYLCASSLDRLREQYFGPGTRLTVT.

This rearrangement joins TRBV7-2 to TRBJ2-1, with D maybe TRBD1 (6 bases). CDR1 is SGHTA, CDR2 FQGNSA, per germline. The CDR3 totals 13 residues. V gave up 5 bases and J gave up 9 bases, with 14 bases separating them. The CDR3 spells CASSLYPQGEQFF. The CDR3 bases are TGTGCCAGCAGCCTCTACCCACAGGGTGAGCAGTTCTTC.